This TCR beta chain was found in a study of blood T cell repertoires in COVID-19. The wider study: Sites across the United States, Italy and Spain contributed samples from acute and convalescent COVID-19. The analysed material was cDNA or gDNA that came from T cells, B-cell-depleted T cells, or PBMCs.

Authors' analysis steps: Scientists estimated how many nucleated cells there were by amplifying reference gene primers. Profiled with immunoSEQ multiplex PCR; TCRdb holds only in-frame clones, not every one. V and J calls plus clone size are reproduced from that table; the DNA served to infer D and trimming. The data hold 110,000 or so clones, with roughly 79% observed a single time. Input material: peripheral blood. This receptor was obtained from a woman in her 70s with acute or convalescent COVID-19.

CDR3 DNA: TGTGCCAGCAGTTTAAAGGGACAGGGGAAGTATGAGCAGTTCTTC. This sequence encodes CASSLKGQGKYEQFF. The chain couples TRBV27 to TRBJ2-1; 10 bases are shared with TRBD1. Germline V gives CDR1 MNHEY, CDR2 SMNVEV (reference sequence). Losses at the gene ends were 2 bases for V and 8 bases for J; bases not matched to a gene: 6. This CDR3 contains 15 residues.